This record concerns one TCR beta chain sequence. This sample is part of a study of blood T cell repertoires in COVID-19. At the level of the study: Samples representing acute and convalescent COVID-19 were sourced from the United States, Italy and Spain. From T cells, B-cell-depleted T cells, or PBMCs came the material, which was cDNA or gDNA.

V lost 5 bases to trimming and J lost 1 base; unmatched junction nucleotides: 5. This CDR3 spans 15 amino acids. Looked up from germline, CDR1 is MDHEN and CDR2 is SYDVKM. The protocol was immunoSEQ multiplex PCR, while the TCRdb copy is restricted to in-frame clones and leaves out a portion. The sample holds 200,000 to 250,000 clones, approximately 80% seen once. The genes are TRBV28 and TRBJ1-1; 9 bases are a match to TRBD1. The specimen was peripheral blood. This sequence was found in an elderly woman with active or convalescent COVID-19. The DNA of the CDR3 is TGTGCCAGCAGTCCACAGGGGGCTGGGAACACTGAAGCTTTCTTT. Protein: CASSPQGAGNTEAFF. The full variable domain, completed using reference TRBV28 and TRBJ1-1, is DVKVTQSSRYLVKRTGEKVFLECVQDMDHENMFWYRQDPGLGLRLIYFSYDVKMKEKGDIPEGYSVSREKKERFSLILESASTNQTSMYLCASSPQGAGNTEAFFGQGTRLTVV.